The present entry profiles one TCR beta chain with its context. TCRdb keeps only in-frame clones here, not all; method: immunoSEQ multiplex PCR. The sample lists 20,000 to 25,000 clones; 94% were seen once. Trimming pared 2 bases from V and 7 bases from J, leaving 15 bases between. The germline V gene encodes CDR1 MDHEN and CDR2 SYDVKM. The CDR3 runs to 15 residues. This entry comes from a study of B cell selection in AIRE deficiency. Regulatory T cells were sorted as CD4+CD25hiCD127low/negative cells. Sequences were obtained from Tregs sorted from PBMCs. This sequence joins TRBV28 and TRBJ1-5; weak D call: TRBD1 (5 bases). The receptor was derived from a human donor with AIRE deficiency. The DNA of the CDR3 is TGTGCCAGCAGTTTAGTATTCGACAGCCACCAGCCCCAGCATTTT. As protein: CASSLVFDSHQPQHF. The variable domain in full, with the rest retrieved from reference TRBV28 and TRBJ1-5, is DVKVTQSSRYLVKRTGEKVFLECVQDMDHENMFWYRQDPGLGLRLIYFSYDVKMKEKGDIPEGYSVSREKKERFSLILESASTNQTSMYLCASSLVFDSHQPQHFGDGTRLSIL.